This record looks at one TCR beta chain sequence and its context. The data are from a study of identical twins. TCRdb passed the 5' RACE reads through MiXCR, listing each CDR3 protein once. The sample lists roughly 700,000 distinct CDR3 sequences, 8.5% to 9.5% occurring once. This CDR3 spans 16 amino acids. Trimming took 0 bases from V and 4 from J, leaving 18 bases between them. CDR1 DFQATT and CDR2 SNEGSKA come from the germline V gene (reference sequence). This sample also belongs to another study, concerning yellow fever vaccine responses in identical twins.

The chain carries TRBV20-1 and TRBJ2-5, with TRBD2 as a possible D gene (7 bases). This clonotype was obtained from a woman under 30 in good health. Source material: PBMCs. The chain's CDR3 is CSAREPRGGRVETQYF. The DNA of the CDR3 is TGCAGTGCTAGAGAACCCCGCGGGGGCCGGGTAGAGACCCAGTACTTC.